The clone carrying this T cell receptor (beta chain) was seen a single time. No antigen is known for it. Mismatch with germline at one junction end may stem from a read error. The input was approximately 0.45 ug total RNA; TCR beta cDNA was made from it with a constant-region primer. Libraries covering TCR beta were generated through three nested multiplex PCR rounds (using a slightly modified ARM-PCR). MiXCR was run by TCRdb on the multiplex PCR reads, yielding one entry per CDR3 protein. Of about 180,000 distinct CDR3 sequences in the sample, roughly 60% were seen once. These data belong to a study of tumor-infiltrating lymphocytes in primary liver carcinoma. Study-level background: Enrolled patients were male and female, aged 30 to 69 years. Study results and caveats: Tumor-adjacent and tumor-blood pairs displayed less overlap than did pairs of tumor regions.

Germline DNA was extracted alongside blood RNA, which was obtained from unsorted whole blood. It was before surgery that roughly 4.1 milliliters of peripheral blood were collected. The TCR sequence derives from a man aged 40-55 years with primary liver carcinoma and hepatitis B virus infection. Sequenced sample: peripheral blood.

CDR3 DNA: TGCAGCGTGGAGGGGGGGAGCTCTGGATACACCATATATTTT. It translates to CSVEGGSSGYTIYF. The chain has TRBV29-1 and TRBJ1-3, with a tentative D call TRBD1 (6 bases). This CDR3 is 14 amino acids long. The germline CDR1 and CDR2 sequences are SQVTM and ANQGSEA.